This TCR beta chain comes out of a study of shared clonotypes between healthy human individuals. Unmatched junction bases numbered 9, after V lost 1 base and J lost 5 bases. The length of the CDR3 is 16 residues. Germline V lookup: CDR1 SGHNT, CDR2 YENEEA. Replicate PCRs run on sorted subsets employed about 220 ng DNA, roughly 30,000 T cell genomes. TCRdb's copy holds only in-frame clones and misses some; the assay was immunoSEQ multiplex PCR. The data contain about 1.4 million clones, approximately 97% of them seen just once; the ten biggest clones take up about 1.2%. Sequenced: naive CD4+ T cells sorted from blood. The subset was: CD45RA+ positively selected. This TCR derives from a man aged 25-45 years in good health. The rearrangement links TRBV11-3 to TRBJ2-7; TRBD1 agrees at 9 bases. CDR3 DNA: TGTGCCAGCAGCTTAGGGGACAGGGAGCCTCGGGACGAGCAGTACTTC. Its protein is CASSLGDREPRDEQYF.